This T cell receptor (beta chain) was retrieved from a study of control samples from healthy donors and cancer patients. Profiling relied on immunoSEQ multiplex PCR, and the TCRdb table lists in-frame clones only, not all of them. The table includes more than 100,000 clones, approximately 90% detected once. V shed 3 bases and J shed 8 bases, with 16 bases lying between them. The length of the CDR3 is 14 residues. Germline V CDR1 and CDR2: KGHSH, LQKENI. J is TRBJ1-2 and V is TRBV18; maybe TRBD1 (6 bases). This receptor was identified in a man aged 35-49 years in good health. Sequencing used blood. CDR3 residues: CASSPRTVVTGYTF. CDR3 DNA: TGTGCCAGCTCACCGAGGACAGTTGTTACGGGCTACACCTTC.